The T cell receptor beta chain described here comes from a study of cytomegalovirus exposure and HLA in healthy donors. Both 60 Vbeta primers and 13 Jbeta primers went into the PCR. TCRdb's table, derived via immunoSEQ multiplex PCR, lists solely in-frame clones and lacks some. The data show about 140,000 clones, 73% seen once. The germline V gene encodes CDR1 SGDLS and CDR2 YYNGEE. V was cut by 0 bases and J by 5 bases, with 15 bases left in between. The CDR3 has 17 amino acids. Sequencing input: PBMCs. This receptor was obtained from a woman aged 40 to 49 in good health and CMV-seronegative. The gene calls are TRBV9 and TRBJ1-6, with TRBD1 as a possible D gene (5 bases). CDR3 amino acids: CASSVGQGARDNSPLHF. CDR3 nucleotides: TGTGCCAGCAGCGTAGGGCAAGGGGCTAGAGATAATTCACCCCTCCACTTT.